This TCR beta chain was identified during a study of blood T cell repertoires in COVID-19. Study as a whole: The United States, Italy and Spain supplied acute and convalescent COVID-19 samples. Nucleic acid was either cDNA or gDNA, and it came from T cells, B-cell-depleted T cells, or PBMCs.

Per the original methods: Amplification with reference gene primers provided the estimates of nucleated cell counts. Profiling relied on immunoSEQ multiplex PCR, and the TCRdb table lists in-frame clones only, not all of them. V, J and clone size derive from that table, while D and trimming were established from the DNA sequence. The data contain about 250,000 clones, roughly four fifths of them singletons. The germline gives CDR1 MNHEY, CDR2 SMNVEV (reference sequence). The CDR3 is made up of 14 amino acids. J lost 5 bases, V lost 3 bases, and 2 bases had no gene match. The chain employs TRBV27 and TRBJ1-5; the match to TRBD1 covers 9 bases. The sequenced sample consisted of peripheral blood. This sequence was found in a man aged 50-59 years with acute or convalescent COVID-19. The CDR3 is CASSLGQGHQPQHF. CDR3 DNA: TGTGCCAGCAGTTTGGGACAGGGACATCAGCCCCAGCATTTT.